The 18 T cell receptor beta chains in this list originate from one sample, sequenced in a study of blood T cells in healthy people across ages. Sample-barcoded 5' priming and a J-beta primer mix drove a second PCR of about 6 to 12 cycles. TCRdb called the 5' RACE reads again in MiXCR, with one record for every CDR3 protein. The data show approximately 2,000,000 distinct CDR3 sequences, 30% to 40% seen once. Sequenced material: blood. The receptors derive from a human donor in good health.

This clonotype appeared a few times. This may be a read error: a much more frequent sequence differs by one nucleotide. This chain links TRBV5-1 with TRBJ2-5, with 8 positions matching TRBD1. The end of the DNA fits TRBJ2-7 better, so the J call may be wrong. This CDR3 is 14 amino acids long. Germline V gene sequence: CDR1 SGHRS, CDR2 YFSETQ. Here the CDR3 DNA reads TGCGCCAGCAACTTGGCCCAGACAGGGGACGAGCAGTACTTC. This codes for CASNLAQTGDEQYF.

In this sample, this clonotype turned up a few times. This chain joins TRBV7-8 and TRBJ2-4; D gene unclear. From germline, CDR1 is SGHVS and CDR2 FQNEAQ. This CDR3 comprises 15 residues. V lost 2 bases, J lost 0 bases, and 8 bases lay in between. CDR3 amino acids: CASSLSWAAKNIQYF. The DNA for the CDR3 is TGTGCCAGCAGCTTAAGCTGGGCAGCCAAAAACATTCAGTACTTC.

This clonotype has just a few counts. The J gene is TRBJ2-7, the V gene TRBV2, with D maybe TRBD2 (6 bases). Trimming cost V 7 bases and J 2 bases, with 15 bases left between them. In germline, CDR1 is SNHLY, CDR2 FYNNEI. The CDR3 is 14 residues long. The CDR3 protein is CASKKSTGAYEQYF. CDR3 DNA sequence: TGTGCCAGCAAGAAGTCGACGGGAGCCTACGAGCAGTACTTC.

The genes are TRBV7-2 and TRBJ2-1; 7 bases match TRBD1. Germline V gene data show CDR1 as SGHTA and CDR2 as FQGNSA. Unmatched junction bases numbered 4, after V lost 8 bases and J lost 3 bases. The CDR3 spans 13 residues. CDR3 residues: CASGQDVYNEQFF. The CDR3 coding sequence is TGTGCCAGCGGACAGGACGTCTACAATGAGCAGTTCTTC.

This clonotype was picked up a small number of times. In DNA, the CDR3 is TGTGCCAGCTCACCATCTGGGGGGGCGAAAAACTATGGCTACACCTTC. Amino acids: CASSPSGGAKNYGYTF. The chain has TRBV18 and TRBJ1-2, with D possibly matching TRBD1 (6 bases). Germline CDR1 KGHSH, CDR2 LQKENI. The CDR3 runs to 16 residues. V dropped 2 bases and J dropped 2 bases, with 15 bases sitting between them.

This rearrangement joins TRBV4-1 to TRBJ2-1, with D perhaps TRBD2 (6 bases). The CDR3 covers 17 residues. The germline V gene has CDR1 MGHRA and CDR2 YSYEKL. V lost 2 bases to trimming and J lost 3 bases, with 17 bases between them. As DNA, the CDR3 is TGCGCCAGCAGCCAAAAATTCTTAGCGGTCCTCTACAATGAGCAGTTCTTC. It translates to CASSQKFLAVLYNEQFF.

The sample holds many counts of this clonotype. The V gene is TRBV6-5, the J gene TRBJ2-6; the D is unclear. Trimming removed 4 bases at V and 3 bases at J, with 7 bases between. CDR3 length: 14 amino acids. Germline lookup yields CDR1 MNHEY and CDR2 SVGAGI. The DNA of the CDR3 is TGTGCCAGCAGTTCTCCACGTGGGGCCAACGTCCTGACTTTC. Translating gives CASSSPRGANVLTF.

DNA for the CDR3: TGCAGCGTTGTTTCCGGGCTAGCGGGGGCGGTCACAGATACGCAGTATTTT. Protein product: CSVVSGLAGAVTDTQYF. This chain joins TRBV29-1 and TRBJ2-3; TRBD2 agrees at 10 bases. CDR3 size: 17 residues. V was clipped by 4 bases and J by 2 bases; unmatched bases: 12. Germline assignment: CDR1 SQVTM and CDR2 ANQGSEA.

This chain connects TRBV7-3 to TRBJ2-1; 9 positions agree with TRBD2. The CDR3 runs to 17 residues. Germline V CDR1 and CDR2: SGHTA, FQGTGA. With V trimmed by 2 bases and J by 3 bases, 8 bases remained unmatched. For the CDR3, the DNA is TGTGCCAGCAGCTTAGAGGCGGGGGGGCAATTCTACAATGAGCAGTTCTTC. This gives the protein CASSLEAGGQFYNEQFF. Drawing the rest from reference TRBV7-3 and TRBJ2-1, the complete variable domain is GAGVSQTPSNKVTEKGKYVELRCDPISGHTALYWYRQSLGQGPEFLIYFQGTGAADDSGLPNDRFFAVRPEGSVSTLKIQRTERGDSAVYLCASSLEAGGQFYNEQFFGPGTRLTVL.

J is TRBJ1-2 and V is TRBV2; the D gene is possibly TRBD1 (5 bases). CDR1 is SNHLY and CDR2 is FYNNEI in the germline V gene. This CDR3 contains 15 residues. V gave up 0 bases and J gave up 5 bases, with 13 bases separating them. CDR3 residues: CASSEATFGGYGYTF. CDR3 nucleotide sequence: TGTGCCAGCAGTGAAGCGACCTTCGGGGGATATGGCTACACCTTC.

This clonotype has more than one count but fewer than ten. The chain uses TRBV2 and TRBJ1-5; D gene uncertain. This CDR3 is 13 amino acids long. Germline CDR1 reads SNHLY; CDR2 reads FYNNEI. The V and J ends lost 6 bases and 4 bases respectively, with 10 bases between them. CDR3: CASRAQRNQPQHF. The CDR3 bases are TGTGCCAGCAGGGCTCAACGGAATCAGCCCCAGCATTTT. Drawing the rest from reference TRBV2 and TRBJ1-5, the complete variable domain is EPEVTQTPSHQVTQMGQEVILRCVPISNHLYFYWYRQILGQKVEFLVSFYNNEISEKSEIFDDQFSVERPDGSNFTLKIRSTKLEDSAMYFCASRAQRNQPQHFGDGTRLSIL.

This CDR3 is CAISDLKLRPEQFF. In DNA, the CDR3 is TGTGCCATCAGTGATCTAAAACTCCGTCCCGAGCAGTTCTTC. The chain has TRBV10-3 and TRBJ2-1; D ambiguous. The V and J ends lost 3 bases and 10 bases respectively, with 16 bases between them. Germline V gives CDR1 ENHRY, CDR2 SYGVKD. The CDR3 spans 14 residues.

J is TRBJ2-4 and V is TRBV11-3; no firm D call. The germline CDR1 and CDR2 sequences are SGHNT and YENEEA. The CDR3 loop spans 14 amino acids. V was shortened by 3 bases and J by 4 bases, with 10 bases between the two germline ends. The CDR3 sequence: CASSFGPPKNIQYF. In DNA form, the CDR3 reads TGTGCCAGCAGCTTTGGACCGCCGAAAAACATTCAGTACTTC.

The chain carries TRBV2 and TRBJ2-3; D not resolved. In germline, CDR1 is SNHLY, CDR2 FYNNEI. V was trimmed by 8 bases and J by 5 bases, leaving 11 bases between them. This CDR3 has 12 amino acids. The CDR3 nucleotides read TGTGCCAGCGTGAGAGTCGGAGATACGCAGTATTTT. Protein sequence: CASVRVGDTQYF.

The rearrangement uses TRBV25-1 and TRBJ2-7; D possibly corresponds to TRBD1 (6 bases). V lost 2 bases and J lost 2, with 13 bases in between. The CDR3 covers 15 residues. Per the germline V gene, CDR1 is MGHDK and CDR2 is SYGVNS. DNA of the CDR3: TGTGCCAGCAGTGAAAGGGGGACCGATACCTACGAGCAGTACTTC. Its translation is CASSERGTDTYEQYF.

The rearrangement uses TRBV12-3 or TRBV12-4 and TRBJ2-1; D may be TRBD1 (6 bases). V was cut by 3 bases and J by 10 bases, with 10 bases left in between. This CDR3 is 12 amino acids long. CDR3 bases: TGTGCCAGCAGTTTGCTGGGGGCAGAGCAGTTCTTC. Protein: CASSLLGAEQFF.

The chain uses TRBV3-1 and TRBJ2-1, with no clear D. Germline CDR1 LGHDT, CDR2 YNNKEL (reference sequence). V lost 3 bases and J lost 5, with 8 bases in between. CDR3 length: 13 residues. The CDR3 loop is CASSQGSHNEQFF. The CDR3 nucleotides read TGTGCCAGCAGCCAGGGATCCCACAATGAGCAGTTCTTC.

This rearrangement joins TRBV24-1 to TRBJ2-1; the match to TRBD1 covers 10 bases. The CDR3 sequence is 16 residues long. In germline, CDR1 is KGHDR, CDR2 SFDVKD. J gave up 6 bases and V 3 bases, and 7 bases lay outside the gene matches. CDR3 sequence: CATSDPRDRGRNEQFF. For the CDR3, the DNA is TGTGCCACCAGTGATCCACGGGACAGGGGACGCAATGAGCAGTTCTTC.